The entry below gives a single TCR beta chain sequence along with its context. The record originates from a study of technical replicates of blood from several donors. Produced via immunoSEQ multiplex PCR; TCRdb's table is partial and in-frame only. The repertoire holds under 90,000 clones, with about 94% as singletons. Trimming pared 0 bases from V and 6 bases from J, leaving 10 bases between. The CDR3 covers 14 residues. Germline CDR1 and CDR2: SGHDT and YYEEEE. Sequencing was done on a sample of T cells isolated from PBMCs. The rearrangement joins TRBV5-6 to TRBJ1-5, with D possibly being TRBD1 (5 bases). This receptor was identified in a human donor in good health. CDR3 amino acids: CASSLGRVGQPQHF. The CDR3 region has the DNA TGTGCCAGCAGCTTGGGCAGGGTGGGTCAGCCCCAGCATTTT.